Shown below are 15 T cell receptor beta chains from a single sample sequenced in a study of CD8 T cells in Susac syndrome. Random hexamers were used to reverse transcribe an amount of about 0.45 to 1 ug RNA. TCRdb reanalysed the immunoSEQ multiplex PCR reads using MiXCR and keeps one entry per CDR3 protein. Of under 200,000 distinct CDR3 sequences in the sample, roughly 91% were seen once. The sequenced sample consisted of CD4+ T cells from PBMCs. The receptors shown here come from a human donor with Susac syndrome.

V and J are TRBV6-2 or TRBV6-3 and TRBJ2-2; TRBD2 matches 11 bases. V was clipped by 5 bases and J by 0 bases; unmatched bases: 5. The germline CDR1 and CDR2 sequences are MNHEY and SVGEGT. CDR3 length: 17 amino acids. DNA for the CDR3: TGTGCCAGCAGTCCACCGGGACTAGCGGCGAACACCGGGGAGCTGTTTTTT. Its protein product is CASSPPGLAANTGELFF.

The chain is built from TRBV24-1 and TRBJ2-1, with a weak D call TRBD1 (6 bases). CDR3 length: 14 residues. V lost 5 bases to trimming and J lost 7 bases, with 14 bases between them. The germline V gene encodes CDR1 KGHDR and CDR2 SFDVKD. The CDR3 nucleotides read TGTGCCACCAGTGCCTCCTTTAGGGGGAATGAGCAGTTCTTC. It codes for CATSASFRGNEQFF.

The rearrangement joins TRBV6-1 to TRBJ2-3, with 8 bases lining up with TRBD2. The CDR3 has 17 residues. With V trimmed by 5 bases and J by 0 bases, 10 bases remained unmatched. CDR1 is MNHNS and CDR2 is SASEGT in the germline V gene. The CDR3 here is CASSRSTSGTSTDTQYF. Here the CDR3 DNA reads TGTGCCAGCAGTCGGTCTACTAGCGGCACTAGCACAGATACGCAGTATTTT.

V is TRBV2 and J is TRBJ2-5; 11 bases match TRBD2. The germline gives CDR1 SNHLY, CDR2 FYNNEI. This CDR3 has 16 residues. The V gene end was trimmed by 9 bases and the J gene end by 1 base; junction bases not matched to a gene: 10. This CDR3 is CASSIWLAGGQETQYF. Here the CDR3 DNA reads TGTGCCAGTTCGATATGGCTAGCGGGAGGCCAAGAGACCCAGTACTTC.

V and J are TRBV6-2 or TRBV6-3 and TRBJ2-1; 10 bases are a match to TRBD2. Germline trimming cut 4 bases from V and 6 bases from J; bases unmatched to any gene: 6. Germline V gene data show CDR1 as MNHEY and CDR2 as SVGEGT. This CDR3 is built from 15 residues. The CDR3 sequence: CASSSQAGGANEQFF. The CDR3 DNA sequence: TGTGCCAGCAGTTCGCAAGCGGGAGGGGCCAATGAGCAGTTCTTC.

The chain uses TRBV5-1 and TRBJ2-1; TRBD2 is a possible D gene (6 bases). With 3 bases removed from V and 6 bases from J, the gap between germline ends came to 16 bases. CDR1 is SGHRS and CDR2 is YFSETQ in the germline V gene. The CDR3 sequence is 15 residues long. In DNA, the CDR3 is TGCGCCAGCAGCTGGGGGTCCGGGCGGGGCAATGAGCAGTTCTTC. Translation gives CASSWGSGRGNEQFF.

The chain couples TRBV7-9 to TRBJ2-2, with D unclear. The CDR3 consists of 14 residues. The germline V and J ends were trimmed by 2 bases and 3 bases, with 7 bases remaining between them. Germline values: CDR1 SEHNR, CDR2 FQNEAQ (reference sequence). The CDR3 is CASSLRVHTGELFF. Written as DNA, the CDR3 is TGTGCCAGCAGCTTAAGGGTGCACACCGGGGAGCTGTTTTTT.

The chain carries TRBV19 and TRBJ1-2; D is undetermined. Germline V gene lookup returns CDR1 LNHDA and CDR2 SQIVND (reference sequence). There are 15 residues in the CDR3. Trimming left V 7 bases short and J 4 bases short, with 19 bases between. The CDR3 here is CASTPDGIEGYGYTF. In nucleotides, the CDR3 is TGTGCCAGTACCCCGGATGGGATCGAGGGCTATGGCTACACCTTC. Full variable domain (remainder filled in from reference TRBV19 and TRBJ1-2): DGGITQSPKYLFRKEGQNVTLSCEQNLNHDAMYWYRQDPGQGLRLIYYSQIVNDFQKGDIAEGYSVSREKKESFPLTVTSAQKNPTAFYLCASTPDGIEGYGYTFGSGTRLTVV.

The V gene is TRBV2, the J gene TRBJ2-5; tentative D call: TRBD1 (5 bases). CDR3 length: 15 amino acids. Germline V gene lookup returns CDR1 SNHLY and CDR2 FYNNEI. V lost 5 bases and J 5 bases, leaving 18 bases between the germline ends. DNA for the CDR3: TGTGCCAGCAGTCTTCAGGGTGAGGTGTCGGAGACCCAGTACTTC. Amino acids: CASSLQGEVSETQYF.

This clonotype appeared a single time. This chain joins TRBV20-1 and TRBJ2-7; a weak D match, TRBD2 (7 bases). V lost 6 bases to trimming and J lost 7 bases, with 16 bases between them. The CDR3 loop spans 12 amino acids. The germline V gene encodes CDR1 DFQATT and CDR2 SNEGSKA (reference sequence). The CDR3 here is CSASGGRAEQYF. CDR3 DNA: TGCAGTGCCTCCGGGGGGCGGGCAGAGCAGTACTTC.

The rearrangement links TRBV11-2 to TRBJ1-1, with TRBD1 matching over 9 bases. CDR3 length equals 15 residues. The germline V gene encodes CDR1 SGHAT and CDR2 FQNNGV. The trim removed 5 bases at V and 1 base at J, leaving 5 bases unmatched. CDR3 sequence reads: CASSQGQGTNTEAFF. The CDR3 DNA sequence: TGTGCCAGCAGCCAAGGACAGGGGACGAACACTGAAGCTTTCTTT. Full variable domain (missing parts from reference TRBV11-2 and TRBJ1-1): EAGVAQSPRYKIIEKRQSVAFWCNPISGHATLYWYQQILGQGPKLLIQFQNNGVVDDSQLPKDRFSAERLKGVDSTLKIQPAKLEDSAVYLCASSQGQGTNTEAFFGQGTRLTVV.

This clonotype was recorded a few times. This chain's CDR3 is CASSVGGSYNEQFF. CDR3 nucleotides: TGTGCCAGCAGCGTAGGTGGGAGCTACAATGAGCAGTTCTTC. This chain uses TRBV9 with TRBJ2-1, with D perhaps TRBD2 (5 bases). This CDR3 region has 14 residues. Trimming cost V 0 bases and J 3 bases, with 7 bases left between them. Per the germline V gene, CDR1 is SGDLS and CDR2 is YYNGEE.

The rearrangement joins TRBV6-5 to TRBJ2-1; D is possibly TRBD2 (7 bases). V was cut by 3 bases and J by 5 bases, with 17 bases left in between. The length of the CDR3 is 16 residues. CDR1 and CDR2 from the germline V gene are MNHEY and SVGAGI. The CDR3 spells CASSYFGGLKDNEQFF. DNA for the CDR3: TGTGCCAGCAGTTATTTCGGGGGGCTTAAGGACAATGAGCAGTTCTTC.

The chain joins TRBV29-1 to TRBJ2-7; 14 nucleotides align to TRBD2. Germline V lookup: CDR1 SQVTM, CDR2 ANQGSEA. This CDR3 comprises 16 residues. V trimming: 6 bases; J trimming: 3 bases; junction bases outside the gene matches: 10. This CDR3 is CSVTPGLAGGDYEQYF. Written as DNA, the CDR3 is TGCAGCGTGACCCCTGGACTAGCGGGAGGCGACTACGAGCAGTACTTC.

The J gene is TRBJ1-1, the V gene TRBV10-3; D is unclear. CDR3 size: 12 residues. Germline CDR1 reads ENHRY; CDR2 reads SYGVKD. Trimming cost V 2 bases and J 3 bases, with 4 bases left between them. The CDR3 spells CAISELYTEAFF. The CDR3 region has the DNA TGTGCCATCAGTGAGCTGTACACTGAAGCTTTCTTT.